This T cell receptor (beta chain) was identified in a study of early T cells in non-severe SARS-CoV-2 infection. Study as a whole: Bulk RNA from unsorted whole blood was sequenced; chains were unpaired. Whole-study results and caveats: VDJdb matching skewed toward anti-spike CD8 responses, missing private and CD4 specificities.

In this sample, this clonotype turned up a few times. Antigen: not known. The CDR3 consists of 13 residues. In germline, CDR1 is SNHLY, CDR2 FYNNEI. V dropped 8 bases and J dropped 5; count of bases not matched to a gene: 6. Individual cDNA molecules were tagged with unique molecular identifiers, the study reported. Using its own MiXCR run on the 5' RACE reads, TCRdb lists one record per CDR3 protein. The sample has some 57,000 distinct CDR3 sequences, around 12% seen once. The clonotype comes from an adult who was a healthcare worker with PCR-confirmed SARS-CoV-2 infection or an uninfected control (not recorded which). Sequencing was performed on whole blood. The rearrangement joins TRBV2 to TRBJ2-3, with 8 bases identical to TRBD2. The CDR3 loop reads CASRAGGLDTQYF. The CDR3 DNA sequence: TGTGCCAGCCGGGCGGGGGGCTTAGATACGCAGTATTTT. Together with reference TRBV2 and TRBJ2-3, the CDR3 gives the full variable domain: EPEVTQTPSHQVTQMGQEVILRCVPISNHLYFYWYRQILGQKVEFLVSFYNNEISEKSEIFDDQFSVERPDGSNFTLKIRSTKLEDSAMYFCASRAGGLDTQYFGPGTRLTVL.